The rows below give T cell receptor beta chains drawn from one sample of a study of T-cell reconstitution after alpha-beta-depleted transplantation in children. TCRdb re-called the PCR reads through MiXCR, storing one row per CDR3 protein. The data hold about 980,000 distinct CDR3 sequences, with roughly 31% observed a single time. The specimen comprised PBMCs, mostly from graft donor cells, sampled 360 days after TCRalphabeta/CD19-depleted stem cell transplant. These receptor sequences come from a boy younger than two who had a stem cell transplant for SCID, so the T cells may come from the graft donor. The CDR3 runs from the conserved cysteine through the conserved F or W. D genes are given only for firm matches. Some rows have no size entry. The others give once, few or many, or a class for an expanded clone.

D gene	V gene	J gene	clone size	CDR3 protein	CDR3 DNA
-	TRBV9	TRBJ2-3	-	CASSVQGGTVTDTQYF	TGTGCCAGCAGCGTACAGGGGGGTACGGTGACAGATACGCAGTATTTT
-	TRBV5-1	TRBJ1-2	few	CASSWTDARGGYTF	TGCGCCAGCAGCTGGACAGATGCTAGAGGAGGCTACACCTTC
-	TRBV7-2	TRBJ2-7	-	CASSSGQRFYEQYF	TGTGCCAGCAGCTCTGGACAACGATTCTACGAGCAGTACTTC
-	TRBV9	TRBJ2-5	-	CASSVDPWETQYF	TGTGCCAGCAGCGTAGATCCATGGGAGACCCAGTACTTC
-	TRBV20-1	TRBJ2-1	-	CSASPENSTLDNEQFF	TGCAGTGCTAGTCCGGAAAACTCAACACTGGACAATGAGCAGTTCTTC
-	TRBV20-1	TRBJ2-1	few	CSARPPGPPYNEQFF	TGCAGTGCTAGACCACCGGGGCCTCCCTACAATGAGCAGTTCTTC
-	TRBV27	TRBJ2-1	-	CALNPGIKVNEQFF	TGTGCGCTGAATCCAGGGATCAAGGTAAATGAGCAGTTCTTC
-	TRBV6-2/TRBV6-3	TRBJ1-5	-	CASSYTLQGQPQHF	TGTGCCAGCAGTTACACTTTACAGGGTCAGCCCCAGCATTTT
-	TRBV5-5	TRBJ1-1	-	CASSLEAGVTEAFF	TGTGCCAGCAGCTTGGAGGCTGGGGTCACTGAAGCTTTCTTT
-	TRBV6-5	TRBJ2-3	-	CASSYSVQFSTDTQYF	TGTGCCAGCAGTTATTCCGTGCAATTCAGCACAGATACGCAGTATTTT
TRBD2	TRBV11-2	TRBJ2-2	-	CASSSVAGADTGELFF	TGTGCCAGCAGCTCCGTAGCGGGGGCGGACACCGGGGAGCTGTTTTTT
TRBD1	TRBV7-3	TRBJ2-5	few	CASSPGTGGAETQYF	TGTGCCAGCAGCCCGGGGACAGGGGGCGCAGAGACCCAGTACTTC
-	TRBV29-1	TRBJ1-1	-	CSVGKGLNTEAFF	TGCAGCGTTGGGAAGGGATTGAACACTGAAGCTTTCTTT
-	TRBV27	TRBJ2-7	-	CASRPMDGSYEQYF	TGTGCCAGCAGGCCGATGGACGGCTCCTACGAGCAGTACTTC
TRBD2	TRBV7-9	TRBJ2-3	few	CASSSGTSGGATQYF	TGTGCCAGCAGCTCCGGGACTAGCGGGGGGGCGACGCAGTATTTT
-	TRBV24-1	TRBJ2-2	-	CATSVRANPGTGELFF	TGTGCCACCAGTGTTAGGGCCAACCCGGGCACCGGGGAGCTGTTTTTT
TRBD1	TRBV5-1	TRBJ2-7	-	CASSLGGTAPYEQYF	TGCGCCAGCAGCTTAGGGGGCACCGCTCCCTACGAGCAGTACTTC
-	TRBV10-3	TRBJ2-3	few	CAISEDPSGSTDTQYF	TGTGCCATCAGTGAGGACCCCAGTGGGAGCACAGATACGCAGTATTTT
TRBD1	TRBV5-4	TRBJ1-5	few	CASSMGGTGQQPQHF	TGTGCCAGCAGCATGGGTGGGACAGGGCAACAGCCCCAGCATTTT
TRBD1	TRBV5-1	TRBJ2-2	few	CASRSTGTGELFF	TGCGCCAGCAGATCGACAGGGACCGGGGAGCTGTTTTTT
TRBD2	TRBV28	TRBJ2-1	-	CASSLTPGTSSLSSYNEQFF	TGTGCCAGCAGTTTGACGCCCGGGACTAGCAGCTTGAGCTCCTACAATGAGCAGTTCTTC
-	TRBV4-1	TRBJ2-4	-	CASSRRMGIDLAKNIQYF	TGCGCCAGCTCCCGAAGGATGGGGATCGACCTAGCCAAAAACATTCAGTACTTC
TRBD1	TRBV27	TRBJ2-7	many	CASSLIPWGQGARGEQYF	TGTGCCAGCAGTTTAATCCCTTGGGGACAGGGGGCAAGAGGGGAGCAGTACTTC
-	TRBV28	TRBJ2-7	few	CASSPTDGIYEQYF	TGTGCCAGCAGCCCTACGGACGGAATCTACGAGCAGTACTTC